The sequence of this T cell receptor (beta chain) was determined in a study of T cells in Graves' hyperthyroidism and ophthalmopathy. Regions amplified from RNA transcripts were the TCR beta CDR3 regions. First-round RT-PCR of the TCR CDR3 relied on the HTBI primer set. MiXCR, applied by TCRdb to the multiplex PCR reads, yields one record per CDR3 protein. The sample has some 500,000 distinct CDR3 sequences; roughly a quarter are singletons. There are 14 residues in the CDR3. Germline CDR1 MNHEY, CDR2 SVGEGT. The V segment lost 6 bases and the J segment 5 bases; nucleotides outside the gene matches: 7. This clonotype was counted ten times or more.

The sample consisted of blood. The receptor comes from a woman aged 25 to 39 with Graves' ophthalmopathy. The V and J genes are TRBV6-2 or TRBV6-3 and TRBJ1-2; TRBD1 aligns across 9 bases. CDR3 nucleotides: TGTGCCAGCAGGCGGACAGGGGCTGGATATGGCTACACCTTC. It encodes CASRRTGAGYGYTF.